These 30 T cell receptor beta chains were sequenced from one sample in a study of brain T cells in children with intractable seizures. Time point given: blood from clinic visit 5 months post-surgery; TSC patient then seizure free. Generated by immunoSEQ multiplex PCR, the TCRdb table keeps only in-frame clones and is missing some. The table lists approximately 330,000 clones, more than 85% of them singletons. The starting material was peripheral blood, obtained roughly 5 months after surgery. The receptors shown here come from a boy under three years old with tuberous sclerosis and intractable seizures.

J is TRBJ2-3 and V is TRBV21-1; the table assigns TRBD1, which was not confirmed against the DNA. TRBV21-1 constitutes a pseudogene. The CDR3 contains 14 residues. The CDR3 is CASSKDQGADTQYF. The CDR3 DNA follows: TGTGCCAGCAGCAAAGACCAGGGGGCGGATACGCAGTATTTT.

The chain is built from TRBV19 and TRBJ2-1; maybe TRBD2 (6 bases). Trimming removed 5 bases at V and 2 bases at J, with 13 bases between. Germline values: CDR1 LNHDA, CDR2 SQIVND (reference sequence). The CDR3 loop spans 15 amino acids. The CDR3 here is CASSLSPSAYNEQFF. The CDR3 DNA reads as TGTGCCAGTAGTTTGAGTCCTAGCGCCTACAATGAGCAGTTCTTC.

This chain connects TRBV2 to TRBJ1-2; a possible D gene is TRBD1 (6 bases). Germline-derived CDR1 and CDR2 are SNHLY and FYNNEI. This CDR3 spans 13 amino acids. V gave up 5 bases and J gave up 1 base, with 8 bases separating them. DNA of the CDR3: TGTGCCAGCAGTTGGGACATTAACTATGGCTACACCTTC. This encodes CASSWDINYGYTF.

The V call is TRBV27, the J call TRBJ2-1; tentatively, D is TRBD2 (5 bases). Trimming removed 5 bases at V and 2 bases at J, with 13 bases between. The CDR3 length is 15 residues. Per germline, CDR1 MNHEY and CDR2 SMNVEV (reference sequence). Written as DNA, the CDR3 is TGTGCCAGCAGTCTGCGGGCTGGCCCCTACAATGAGCAGTTCTTC. It codes for CASSLRAGPYNEQFF.

This clone was observed once. This chain uses TRBV15 with TRBJ1-4, with TRBD1 as a possible D gene (5 bases). Germline V gene data show CDR1 as LNHNV and CDR2 as YYDKDF (reference sequence). Trimming shortened V by 5 bases and J by 4 bases, and 20 bases separated the two germline ends. This CDR3 is built from 17 residues. The DNA for the CDR3 is TGTGCCACCAGCGGGGGAGCGTATGGGACTTATAATGAAAAACTGTTTTTT. This codes for CATSGGAYGTYNEKLFF. Drawing the rest from reference TRBV15 and TRBJ1-4, the complete variable domain is DAMVIQNPRYQVTQFGKPVTLSCSQTLNHNVMYWYQQKSSQAPKLLFHYYDKDFNNEADTPDNFQSRRPNTSFCFLDIRSPGLGDTAMYLCATSGGAYGTYNEKLFFGSGTQLSVL.

This sequence joins TRBV7-9 and TRBJ2-4; 8 nucleotides line up with TRBD2. V was clipped by 0 bases and J by 8 bases; unmatched bases: 3. The CDR3 is 14 amino acids. CDR1 is SEHNR, CDR2 FQNEAQ, per germline (reference sequence). For the CDR3, the DNA is TGTGCCAGCAGCTTAGCTGCGGGAGGAGACATTCAGTACTTC. It encodes CASSLAAGGDIQYF.

The chain recombines TRBV28 with TRBJ2-7; the match to TRBD1 covers 9 bases. CDR3 length equals 14 residues. Trimming at V came to 5 bases and at J to 3 bases, leaving 5 bases not matched to a gene. Looked up from germline, CDR1 is MDHEN and CDR2 is SYDVKM. For the CDR3, the DNA is TGTGCCAGCAGTCCCAACAGGGGGCTCTACGAGCAGTACTTC. Amino acids: CASSPNRGLYEQYF.

This rearrangement joins TRBV7-2 to TRBJ2-3; TRBD2 matches 7 bases. This CDR3 is 13 amino acids long. CDR1 is SGHTA, CDR2 FQGNSA, per germline. Trimming took 1 base from V and 11 from J; bases not matched to a gene: 6. The CDR3 DNA sequence: TGTGCCAGCAGCTTAGTAGTTCGGGGGGAGCAGTATTTT. Translated, it gives CASSLVVRGEQYF.

The chain uses TRBV18 and TRBJ2-7; D may be TRBD2 (5 bases). Germline values: CDR1 KGHSH, CDR2 LQKENI. This CDR3 has 16 amino acids. V was shortened by 1 base and J by 2 bases, with 15 bases between the two germline ends. CDR3: CASSPRDGVIAYEQYF. The CDR3 DNA reads TGTGCCAGCTCACCACGAGACGGGGTCATTGCCTACGAGCAGTACTTC.

The J gene is TRBJ2-7, the V gene TRBV27, with TRBD1 identical over 9 bases. V dropped 6 bases and J dropped 3; count of bases not matched to a gene: 12. The V gene's germline CDR1 is MNHEY and CDR2 SMNVEV (reference sequence). The CDR3 runs 16 residues. CDR3 loop: CASRSRMRQGVYEQYF. DNA of the CDR3: TGTGCCAGCAGAAGTCGGATGCGACAGGGGGTCTACGAGCAGTACTTC.

The chain combines TRBV3-1 (or the pseudogene TRBV3-2) with TRBJ2-5, with 8 bases aligning to TRBD2. J gave up 2 bases and V 4 bases, and 9 bases lay outside the gene matches. Germline V gene lookup returns CDR1 LGHDT and CDR2 YNNKEL (reference sequence). The CDR3 length is 16 residues. As DNA, the CDR3 is TGTGCCAGCAGCCGCCGTATACTAGCGGTGCAAGAGACCCAGTACTTC. The encoded protein is CASSRRILAVQETQYF.

This chain connects TRBV6-1 to TRBJ2-6; no firm D call. With 1 base removed from V and 0 bases from J, the gap between germline ends came to 4 bases. This CDR3 is built from 15 residues. Germline values: CDR1 MNHNS, CDR2 SASEGT. The CDR3 reads CASSEGGSGANVLTF. The CDR3 DNA sequence: TGTGCCAGCAGTGAAGGGGGCTCTGGGGCCAACGTCCTGACTTTC.

The V call is TRBV9, the J call TRBJ1-1; D perhaps matches TRBD1 (5 bases). Germline loops: CDR1 SGDLS, CDR2 YYNGEE. CDR3 length equals 18 residues. Trimming removed 1 base at V and 1 base at J, with 20 bases between. The CDR3 here is CASSVNPLIREPNTEAFF. As DNA, the CDR3 is TGTGCCAGCAGCGTAAATCCCCTAATCAGGGAACCGAACACTGAAGCTTTCTTT.

The chain uses TRBV11-2 and TRBJ1-4, with TRBD1 identical over 9 bases. Germline loops: CDR1 SGHAT, CDR2 FQNNGV. V dropped 6 bases and J dropped 6; count of bases not matched to a gene: 11. This CDR3 has 16 amino acids. The CDR3: CASRGTTGGIHEKLFF. The DNA for the CDR3 is TGTGCCAGCAGAGGAACCACAGGGGGCATTCATGAAAAACTGTTTTTT.

CDR3 in amino acids: CASSEGTALHF. CDR3 DNA sequence: TGTGCCAGCAGTGAGGGGACAGCCCTCCACTTT. The chain couples TRBV2 to TRBJ1-6; 7 nucleotides align to TRBD1. V lost 3 bases, J lost 14 bases, and 1 base stayed unmatched. The CDR3 loop spans 11 amino acids. Germline CDR1 is SNHLY and CDR2 is FYNNEI.

The rearrangement uses TRBV6-1 and TRBJ2-7; D might be TRBD1 (6 bases). The CDR3 length is 14 residues. Trimming pared 2 bases from V and 3 bases from J, leaving 11 bases between. CDR1 MNHNS and CDR2 SASEGT come from the germline V gene. The CDR3 DNA sequence: TGTGCCAGCAGTGAATACCGAGGGGGCTACGAGCAGTACTTC. It specifies CASSEYRGGYEQYF.

The V call is TRBV4-1, the J call TRBJ2-7; 7 bases match TRBD2. From germline, CDR1 is MGHRA and CDR2 YSYEKL. The CDR3 is 14 amino acids. With 1 base clipped from V and 3 bases from J, the junction kept 3 bases outside the gene matches. This chain's CDR3 is CASSQVWGGYEQYF. The CDR3 DNA reads as TGCGCCAGCAGCCAAGTATGGGGGGGCTACGAGCAGTACTTC.

The chain employs TRBV6-5 and TRBJ2-7; 7 nucleotides match TRBD2. Unmatched junction bases numbered 2, after V lost 5 bases and J lost 1 base. This CDR3 has 13 amino acids. Per germline, CDR1 MNHEY and CDR2 SVGAGI. The CDR3 coding sequence is TGTGCCAGCAGTACTAGCGCGTCCTACGAGCAGTACTTC. The encoded protein is CASSTSASYEQYF.

This chain uses TRBV3-1 (or the pseudogene TRBV3-2) with TRBJ1-4; no reliable D call. This CDR3 comprises 15 residues. Germline CDR1 LGHDT, CDR2 YNNKEL (reference sequence). The V gene lost 4 bases and the J gene lost 0 bases, with 9 bases spanning the gap. As DNA, the CDR3 is TGTGCCAGCAGCCTCCCAGGAGCAACTAATGAAAAACTGTTTTTT. Protein product: CASSLPGATNEKLFF.

The chain links TRBV5-1 to TRBJ2-5, with 8 bases lining up with TRBD2. The V and J ends lost 1 base and 2 bases, in that order; junction bases with no gene match: 4. The germline V gene has CDR1 SGHRS and CDR2 YFSETQ. The CDR3 is 15 amino acids. The CDR3 here is CASSLRGTSQETQYF. CDR3 nucleotide sequence: TGCGCCAGCAGCTTGAGGGGGACTAGTCAAGAGACCCAGTACTTC.

The chain employs TRBV7-8 and TRBJ1-4; 8 bases align to TRBD1. Germline CDR1 and CDR2: SGHVS and FQNEAQ. Trimming at V came to 1 base and at J to 8 bases, leaving 3 bases not matched to a gene. This CDR3 has 14 residues. The CDR3 DNA follows: TGTGCCAGCAGCTTAGGACAGGGGAGGGAAAAACTGTTTTTT. The encoded protein is CASSLGQGREKLFF.

V and J are TRBV2 and TRBJ1-4, with TRBD1 identical over 11 bases. The junction had 4 bases not matched to a gene; V was cut back by 5 bases and J by 17 bases. The germline V gene has CDR1 SNHLY and CDR2 FYNNEI. The CDR3 loop spans 11 amino acids. CDR3 sequence reads: CASSPGQGVFF. CDR3 DNA: TGTGCCAGCAGTCCGGGACAGGGGGTATTTTTT.

The rearrangement joins TRBV29-1 to TRBJ2-2; TRBD2 aligns across 11 bases. The CDR3 spans 15 residues. After removal of 3 bases from V and 3 bases from J, the junction contained 3 bases not matched to a gene. Germline values: CDR1 SQVTM, CDR2 ANQGSEA. In DNA form, the CDR3 reads TGCAGCGTTGAGTCTAGCGGGAGGTACACCGGGGAGCTGTTTTTT. Encoded protein: CSVESSGRYTGELFF.

The rearrangement uses TRBV5-4 and TRBJ1-2; 9 bases line up with TRBD1. The junction had 16 bases not matched to a gene; V was cut back by 5 bases and J by 2 bases. Per germline, CDR1 SGHNT and CDR2 YYREEE (reference sequence). This CDR3 contains 18 residues. The CDR3 loop reads CASRPGTGILVLNYGYTF. The CDR3 DNA sequence: TGTGCCAGCAGACCCGGGACAGGGATTCTAGTCCTAAACTATGGCTACACCTTC.

The CDR3 coding sequence is TGTGCCTGGAGTGTAGGCGGGGGGAGTTCACCCCTCCACTTT. This encodes CAWSVGGGSSPLHF. The chain is built from TRBV30 and TRBJ1-6, with a tentative D call TRBD1 (5 bases). Germline V gives CDR1 GTSNPN, CDR2 SVGIG (reference sequence). Between the trimmed V and J ends, which lost 0 bases and 9 bases, there was a span of 12 bases. CDR3 length equals 14 residues.

This clone was seen more than once but under ten times. CDR3 DNA sequence: TGTGCCAGCAGTACCTCGTCGACTGAAGCTTTCTTT. Protein: CASSTSSTEAFF. The V call is TRBV6-6, the J call TRBJ1-1; no clear D gene. The V end lost 5 bases, the J end lost 5 bases, and 9 bases lay between the germline ends. The germline CDR1 and CDR2 sequences are MNHNY and SVGAGI (reference sequence). The length of the CDR3 is 12 residues.

The V gene is TRBV13, the J gene TRBJ2-2; weak D call: TRBD1 (7 bases). Trimming took 5 bases from V and 5 from J, leaving 15 bases between them. Looked up from germline, CDR1 is PRHDT and CDR2 is FYEKMQ (reference sequence). CDR3 length: 15 residues. CDR3 in amino acids: CASSLTGRTTGELFF. The CDR3 DNA sequence: TGTGCCAGCAGCCTGACAGGGAGGACGACCGGGGAGCTGTTTTTT.

The V gene is TRBV3-1 (or the pseudogene TRBV3-2), the J gene TRBJ2-1; 7 bases match TRBD1. Germline V lookup: CDR1 LGHDT, CDR2 YNNKEL (reference sequence). The CDR3 runs to 15 residues. Unmatched junction bases numbered 7, after V lost 0 bases and J lost 8 bases. This chain's CDR3 is CASSQDWERGHEQFF. The CDR3 bases are TGTGCCAGCAGCCAAGACTGGGAGAGGGGGCATGAGCAGTTCTTC.

V usage is TRBV7-2 and J usage is TRBJ2-7; 9 bases are shared with TRBD1. CDR3 size: 17 residues. From germline, CDR1 is SGHTA and CDR2 FQGNSA. The J segment lost 5 bases and the V segment lost 4 bases, leaving 15 bases of the junction unmatched. CDR3 nucleotides: TGTGCCAGCAGCTGGGGTGCAATGACAGGGGGTGGGAACGAGCAGTACTTC. Its protein product is CASSWGAMTGGGNEQYF.

This clone was observed once. The chain employs TRBV11-2 and TRBJ1-4, with 7 bases lining up with TRBD1. CDR1 SGHAT and CDR2 FQNNGV come from the germline V gene. After removal of 5 bases from V and 6 bases from J, the junction contained 9 bases not matched to a gene. This CDR3 is built from 15 residues. The CDR3 sequence is CASSKEGAQDEKLFF. The CDR3 DNA reads as TGTGCCAGCAGCAAGGAGGGGGCTCAGGATGAAAAACTGTTTTTT.